The rows below give T cell receptor beta chains drawn from one sample of a study of control samples from healthy donors and cancer patients. Using immunoSEQ multiplex PCR, the repertoire was profiled, and TCRdb retains in-frame clones only, with some absent. The sample has about 130,000 clones; 85% to 95% are singletons. Sequencing input: PBMCs. These receptors all come from a man aged 50 to 59 with head and neck cancer. Both conserved end residues are trimmed from each CDR3.

length | J | V | CDR3
14 | TRBJ2-1 | TRBV18 | ASSRPGTAAYNEQF
13 | TRBJ1-2 | TRBV7-2 | ASSLLPGQLYGYT
13 | TRBJ2-2 | TRBV5-8 | ASSLLGENTGELF
11 | TRBJ1-2 | TRBV7-2 | ASSLGTGYGYT
11 | TRBJ1-2 | TRBV12-3/TRBV12-4 | ASSQGLEYGYT
11 | TRBJ1-1 | TRBV3-1/TRBV3-2 | ASTPTGVTEAF
13 | TRBJ2-3 | TRBV4-3 | ASSQERGSTDTQY
17 | TRBJ2-5 | TRBV10-3 | AISESKGRRQGVIETQY
16 | TRBJ1-4 | TRBV7-9 | ASSSRRDRGQGGEKLF
14 | TRBJ1-1 | TRBV5-6 | ASSLVTGGIRAEAF
10 | TRBJ1-6 | TRBV30 | AWSVPPSPLH
14 | TRBJ2-1 | TRBV5-1 | ASSAGQVSSYNEQF
14 | TRBJ2-1 | TRBV28 | ASSKPFTGPGNEQF
11 | TRBJ1-5 | TRBV19 | ASPSGNNQPQH
11 | TRBJ2-7 | TRBV13 | ASSLGGSYEQY
14 | TRBJ1-2 | TRBV7-9 | ASSPGGPRSNYGYT
11 | TRBJ2-2 | TRBV11-2 | ASSLAFGGELF
13 | TRBJ1-5 | TRBV28 | ASSFPDRGLGAQH
13 | TRBJ1-2 | TRBV5-4 | ASSLDASAAYGYT
13 | TRBJ2-5 | TRBV5-1 | ASSLGLGLAETQY
12 | TRBJ1-1 | TRBV11-2 | ASSLRAGQGEAF
13 | TRBJ1-1 | TRBV7-9 | ASSLRTRTGSGAF
13 | TRBJ2-3 | TRBV7-2 | ASSSAGGRVDTQY
12 | TRBJ2-7 | TRBV11-2 | ASSSYRGRYEQY
12 | TRBJ1-5 | TRBV5-5 | ASSLLGGNQPQH
12 | TRBJ2-3 | TRBV6-5 | ASHMRGVADTQY
15 | TRBJ1-4 | TRBV3-1/TRBV3-2 | ASSQGDNFAGNEKLF
13 | TRBJ2-5 | TRBV5-1 | ASSLSGGNQETQY
11 | TRBJ1-5 | TRBV2 | ASSGRGNQPQH
9 | TRBJ1-2 | TRBV29-1 | SVVFVYGYT
10 | TRBJ2-4 | TRBV19 | ASSYSKNIQY
12 | TRBJ1-6 | TRBV15 | ATSPRGHNSPLH